This entry describes one T cell receptor beta chain. This entry belongs to a study of blood T cell repertoires in COVID-19. In the study overall: Samples of COVID-19 (acute and convalescent) were obtained from the United States, Italy and Spain. T cells, B-cell-depleted T cells, or PBMCs provided the cDNA or gDNA that served as material.

From germline, CDR1 is LNHNV and CDR2 YYDKDF (reference sequence). There are 13 residues in the CDR3. Trimming took off 0 bases at V and 2 bases at J, with 5 bases between the two ends. Authors' data handling: Reference gene primers were amplified, and this amplification served to estimate nucleated cell counts. Profiling relied on immunoSEQ multiplex PCR, and the TCRdb table lists in-frame clones only, not all of them. V, J and clone size are taken as reported in that table, and D and trimming were inferred from the DNA itself. The sample records approximately 350,000 clones, approximately 88% being singletons.

This rearrangement joins TRBV15 to TRBJ2-7; D remains unclear. Sample: peripheral blood. This receptor was taken from a woman in her 30s with COVID-19, enrolled during active disease. DNA for the CDR3: TGTGCCACCAGCAGAGACGAGACCTACGAGCAGTACGTC. It translates to CATSRDETYEQYV.